This TCR beta chain was sequenced for a study of shared clonotypes between healthy human individuals. In replicate PCRs of sorted subsets, about 190 ng DNA, approximately 30,000 T cell genomes, was used. Some clones are missing from TCRdb's copy, which holds only in-frame ones; the method was immunoSEQ multiplex PCR. The data show about 2.1 million clones, 93% seen once. Germline assignment: CDR1 MDHEN and CDR2 SYDVKM. V was cut by 3 bases and J by 6 bases, with 18 bases left in between. This CDR3 spans 15 amino acids. Naive CD8 cells comprised CD45RO-negative, CCR7-positively selected cells, excluding terminally differentiated effector memory CD45RA+ cells.

This receptor was identified in a man between 18 and 35 years old in good health. Some clones in this sample may be carry-over from other donors' samples. The sample taken for sequencing was naive CD8+ T cells from PBMCs. V gene TRBV28 combines with J gene TRBJ2-7; perhaps TRBD1 as D (5 bases). The CDR3 loop reads CASSFGWGEVSEQYF. The CDR3 DNA reads TGTGCCAGCAGTTTTGGCTGGGGCGAAGTGAGCGAGCAGTACTTC. Variable domain in full (rest from reference TRBV28 and TRBJ2-7): DVKVTQSSRYLVKRTGEKVFLECVQDMDHENMFWYRQDPGLGLRLIYFSYDVKMKEKGDIPEGYSVSREKKERFSLILESASTNQTSMYLCASSFGWGEVSEQYFGPGTRLTVT.